This T cell receptor (beta chain) was sequenced for a study of cytomegalovirus exposure and HLA in healthy donors. Both 60 Vbeta primers and 13 Jbeta primers went into the PCR. Data came from immunoSEQ multiplex PCR; TCRdb stores just in-frame clones and leaves some out. There are fewer than 150,000 clones in the sample; roughly 76% occur only once, and 13% to 15% lies in the top ten. J was trimmed by 6 bases and V by 7 bases; bases with no gene match: 8. Germline loops: CDR1 MNHEY, CDR2 SVGAGI. The CDR3 is 13 residues long. J is TRBJ1-1 and V is TRBV6-5; 7 nucleotides match TRBD1. The clonotype was recovered from a human donor in good health. The sequencing input was PBMCs. DNA of the CDR3: TGTGCCAGCAAGAACAGGGGCGAGTCTGAAGCTTTCTTT. Its protein is CASKNRGESEAFF.